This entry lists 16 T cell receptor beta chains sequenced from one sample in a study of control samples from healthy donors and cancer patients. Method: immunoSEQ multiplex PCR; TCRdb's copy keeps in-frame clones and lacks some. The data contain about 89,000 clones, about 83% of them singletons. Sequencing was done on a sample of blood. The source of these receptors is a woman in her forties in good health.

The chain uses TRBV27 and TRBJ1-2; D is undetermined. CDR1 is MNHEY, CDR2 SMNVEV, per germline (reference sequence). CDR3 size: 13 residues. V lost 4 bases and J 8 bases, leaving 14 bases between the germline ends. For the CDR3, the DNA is TGTGCCAGCAGTTACACTTCAGGCTCGGGCTACACCTTC. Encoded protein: CASSYTSGSGYTF.

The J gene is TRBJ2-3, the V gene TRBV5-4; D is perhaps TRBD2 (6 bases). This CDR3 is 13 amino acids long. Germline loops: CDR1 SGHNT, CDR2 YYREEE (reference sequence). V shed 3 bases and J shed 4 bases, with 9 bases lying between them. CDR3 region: CASSSGGADTQYF. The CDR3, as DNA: TGTGCCAGCAGCTCCGGAGGGGCAGATACGCAGTATTTT.

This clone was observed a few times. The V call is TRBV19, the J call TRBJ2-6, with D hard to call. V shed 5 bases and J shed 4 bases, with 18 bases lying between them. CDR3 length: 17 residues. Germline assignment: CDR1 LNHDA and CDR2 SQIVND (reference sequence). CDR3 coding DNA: TGTGCCAGTAGTCCGCCTCGCCCCCCTCTCGGGGCCAACGTCCTGACTTTC. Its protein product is CASSPPRPPLGANVLTF. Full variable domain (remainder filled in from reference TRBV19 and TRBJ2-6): DGGITQSPKYLFRKEGQNVTLSCEQNLNHDAMYWYRQDPGQGLRLIYYSQIVNDFQKGDIAEGYSVSREKKESFPLTVTSAQKNPTAFYLCASSPPRPPLGANVLTFGAGSRLTVL.

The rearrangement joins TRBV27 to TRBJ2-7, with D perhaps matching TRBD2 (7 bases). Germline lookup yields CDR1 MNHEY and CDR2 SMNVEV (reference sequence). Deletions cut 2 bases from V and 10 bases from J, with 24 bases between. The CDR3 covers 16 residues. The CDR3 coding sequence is TGTGCCAGCAGTTTAGGATCTGCCGGACGGGGGGCGGAACAGTACTTC. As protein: CASSLGSAGRGAEQYF.

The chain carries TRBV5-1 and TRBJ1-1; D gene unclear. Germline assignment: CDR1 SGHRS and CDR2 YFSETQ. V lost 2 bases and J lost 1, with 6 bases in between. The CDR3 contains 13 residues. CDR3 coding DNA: TGCGCCAGCAGCTTAATCTCGAACACTGAAGCTTTCTTT. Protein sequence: CASSLISNTEAFF.

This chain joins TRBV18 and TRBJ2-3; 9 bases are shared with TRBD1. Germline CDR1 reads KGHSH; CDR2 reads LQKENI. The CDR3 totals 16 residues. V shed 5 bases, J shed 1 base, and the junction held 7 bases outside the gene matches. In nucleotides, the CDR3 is TGTGCCAGCTCAATGGGACGGACAGGGGGCACAGATACGCAGTATTTT. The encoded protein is CASSMGRTGGTDTQYF. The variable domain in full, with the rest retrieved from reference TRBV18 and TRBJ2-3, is NAGVMQNPRHLVRRRGQEARLRCSPMKGHSHVYWYRQLPEEGLKFMVYLQKENIIDESGMPKERFSAEFPKEGPSILRIQQVVRGDSAAYFCASSMGRTGGTDTQYFGPGTRLTVL.

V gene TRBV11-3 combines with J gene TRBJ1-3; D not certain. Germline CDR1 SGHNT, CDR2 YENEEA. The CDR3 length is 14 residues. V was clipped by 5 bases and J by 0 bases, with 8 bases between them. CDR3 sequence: CASSRGGSGNTIYF. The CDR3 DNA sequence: TGTGCCAGCAGCCGGGGTGGCTCTGGAAACACCATATATTTT.

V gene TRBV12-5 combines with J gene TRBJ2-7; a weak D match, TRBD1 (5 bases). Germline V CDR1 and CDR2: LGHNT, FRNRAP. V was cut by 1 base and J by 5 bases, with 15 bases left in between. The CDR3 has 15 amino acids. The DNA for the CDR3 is TGTGCTAGTGGTTTGGGACAGCCGGGCCTGCACGAGCAGTACTTC. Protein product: CASGLGQPGLHEQYF.

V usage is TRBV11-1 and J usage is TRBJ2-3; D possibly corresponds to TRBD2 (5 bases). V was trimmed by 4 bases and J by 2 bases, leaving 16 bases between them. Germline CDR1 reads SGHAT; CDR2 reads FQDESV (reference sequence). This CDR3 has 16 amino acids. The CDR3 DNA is TGTGCCAGCAGCTCCCCGGGTAGGACTCTCACAGATACGCAGTATTTT. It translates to CASSSPGRTLTDTQYF.

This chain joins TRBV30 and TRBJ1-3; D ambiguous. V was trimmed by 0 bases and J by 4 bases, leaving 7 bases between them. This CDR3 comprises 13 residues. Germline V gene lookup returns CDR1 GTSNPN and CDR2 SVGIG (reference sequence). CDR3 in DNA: TGTGCCTGGAGTGTTTCAGTAGGAAACACCATATATTTT. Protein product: CAWSVSVGNTIYF.

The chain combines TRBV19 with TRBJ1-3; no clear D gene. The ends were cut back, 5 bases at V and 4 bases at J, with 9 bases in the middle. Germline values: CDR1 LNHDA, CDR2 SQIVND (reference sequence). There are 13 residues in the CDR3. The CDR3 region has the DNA TGTGCCAGTAGTTGGGGAACGGGAAACACCATATATTTT. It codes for CASSWGTGNTIYF.

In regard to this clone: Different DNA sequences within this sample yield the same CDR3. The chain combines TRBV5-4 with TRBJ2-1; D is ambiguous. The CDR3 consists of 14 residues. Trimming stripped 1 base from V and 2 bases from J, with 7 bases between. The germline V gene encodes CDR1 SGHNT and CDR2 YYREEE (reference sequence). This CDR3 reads CASSLQGPYNEQFF. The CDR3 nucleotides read TGTGCCAGCAGCTTGCAAGGGCCCTACAATGAGCAGTTCTTC.

The CDR3 loop reads CASRGGGQPQHF. CDR3 nucleotides: TGTGCCAGCCGTGGGGGAGGTCAGCCCCAGCATTTT. This rearrangement joins TRBV12-3 or TRBV12-4 to TRBJ1-5; a possible D gene is TRBD1 (5 bases). The CDR3 is made up of 12 amino acids. V lost 8 bases to trimming and J lost 6 bases, with 11 bases between them.

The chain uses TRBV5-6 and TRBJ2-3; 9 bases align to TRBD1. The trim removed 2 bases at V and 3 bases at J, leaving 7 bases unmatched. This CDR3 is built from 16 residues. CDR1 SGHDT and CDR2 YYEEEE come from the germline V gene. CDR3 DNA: TGTGCCAGCAGCTTCGAACCCGGGACAGGGACAGATACGCAGTATTTT. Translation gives CASSFEPGTGTDTQYF.

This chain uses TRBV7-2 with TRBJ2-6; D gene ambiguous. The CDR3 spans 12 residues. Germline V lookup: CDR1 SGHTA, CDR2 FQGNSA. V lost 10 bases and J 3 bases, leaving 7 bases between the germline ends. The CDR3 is CANRIGANVLTF. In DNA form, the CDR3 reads TGTGCCAACCGCATTGGGGCCAACGTCCTGACTTTC.

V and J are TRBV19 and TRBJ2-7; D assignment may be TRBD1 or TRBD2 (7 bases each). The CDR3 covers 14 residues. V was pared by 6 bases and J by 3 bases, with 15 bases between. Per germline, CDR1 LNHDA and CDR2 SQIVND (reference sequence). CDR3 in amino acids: CASSSGDSFYEQYF. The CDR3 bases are TGTGCCAGTAGCAGCGGGGACAGCTTCTACGAGCAGTACTTC.